Described below is a single TCR beta chain sequence and its context. This sample is part of a study of T cells in Graves' hyperthyroidism and ophthalmopathy. Turning to the study itself: Peripheral blood was acquired at first diagnosis, ahead of any therapy whatsoever.

The source material, RNA transcripts, was used to amplify TCR beta CDR3 regions. HTBI primers were employed in a first-round RT-PCR of the TCR CDR3. TCRdb re-analysed the multiplex PCR reads in MiXCR, keeping a single row per CDR3 protein. The sample carries 400,000 to 500,000 distinct CDR3 sequences, about 14% recorded once. Among ophthalmopathy patients, the Clinical Activity Score reached at least 3, the NOSPECS grade reached at least 4, and duration remained under 3 months. Material for sequencing was blood. This TCR derives from a man aged 18 to 29 with Graves' ophthalmopathy.

CDR3 region: CSVVVSLTSYEQYF. The CDR3 nucleotides read TGCAGCGTTGTGGTTAGCCTTACCTCCTACGAGCAGTACTTC. The rearrangement links TRBV29-1 to TRBJ2-7; D is unresolved. V was shortened by 4 bases and J by 0 bases, with 13 bases between the two germline ends. CDR1 is SQVTM, CDR2 ANQGSEA, per germline. The CDR3 totals 14 residues.